This T cell receptor beta chain was recovered during a study of T cell changes during pregnancy in multiple sclerosis. The V end was cut by 1 base, the J end by 1 base, with 8 bases between. The CDR3 sequence is 15 residues long. Germline assignment: CDR1 SGHRS and CDR2 YFSETQ. The method was immunoSEQ multiplex PCR; TCRdb's version includes in-frame clones alone and lacks a portion of them. The table has around 66,000 clones, 90% seen once; the top ten hold 2.5% to 4%. This TCR came from a female donor in good health, enrolled as a control in a pregnancy study. Sample: peripheral blood, taken in the first trimester of pregnancy. V gene TRBV5-1 combines with J gene TRBJ2-2, with D uncertain. CDR3 nucleotides: TGCGCCAGCAGCTTGTATCACGGGAACACCGGGGAGCTGTTTTTT. Protein sequence: CASSLYHGNTGELFF.